The present T cell receptor beta chain was sequenced within a study of T cell responses to AZD1222 COVID-19 vaccine. Study results and limitations: White British donors predominated, females outnumbered males, and clonal diversity was possibly underestimated. Spike regions recognized by vaccine-associated CD4 TCRs spanned the protein, led by 160-218 and 743-854. Researchers took repertoire samples only after the peak T cell response had come.

With 4 bases removed from V and 8 bases from J, the gap between germline ends came to 11 bases. CDR3 length equals 11 residues. The germline V gene has CDR1 DFQATT and CDR2 SNEGSKA (reference sequence). As for this clone: Its target is not known.

The assay was immunoSEQ multiplex PCR, and TCRdb's table has in-frame clones only and misses some. This sample has about 130,000 clones; approximately 93% occur once, and the top ten carry 0.75% to 0.95%. The receptor was derived from an adult in good health. V usage is TRBV20-1 and J usage is TRBJ1-2; D gene uncertain. This sample comprised peripheral blood, obtained on day 0 of AZD1222 vaccination. CDR3 region: CSAMEGGGYTF. Written as DNA, the CDR3 is TGCAGTGCTATGGAGGGAGGAGGCTACACCTTC.